This T cell receptor beta chain was sequenced in a study of blood T cells in healthy people across ages (dated by TCRdb to about 2015). Regarding the study in general: In model experiments, template switching captured roughly one uniquely barcoded TCR beta cDNA molecule for every two T cells. Four age groups were formed from the donors: young (average approximately 15 years), middle-aged (more than 35), aged (about 62) and long-lived (less than 85). Using the same blood draw, the study looked at two additional independent replicas of 1 million unique cDNA reads for two donors, one aged 18 to 30 and the other aged 80 or older. The study measured age-related changes in TCR beta repertoire diversity using deep sequencing normalized with unique cDNA molecular identifiers. To avoid experimental bias, donors of different ages were randomly spread across the sequencing lanes. Overall study outcomes, separate from this receptor: Compared with the aged group, the long-lived group had more naive CD4+ T cells, fewer expanded clones and increased TCR diversity, a pattern suggesting age selection. Because the CMV infection status of the donors was unknown, age-related changes in expanded clonotypes may potentially have been confounded. Observed TCR beta diversity correlated strongly with the percentage of naive T cells measured by flow cytometry. Observed TCR beta diversity per million T cells fell roughly linearly with age, and a significant reduction was already apparent by age about 38. Estimates of total diversity based on one million sequenced T cells were regarded as lower bounds and as underestimates. Conclusive comparison of naive and antigen-experienced compartments was prevented by the profiling of bulk unsorted PBMCs.

CDR1 and CDR2 are read off the germline V gene (reference sequence) as MNHEY and SMNVEV. Ends trimmed: V by 5 bases, J by 7 bases; bases unmatched to a gene: 10. The cysteine opens and the phenylalanine closes a CDR3 of 16 amino acids. Only the CDR3 DNA stays, 48 bases, in frame from base 1. About this clonotype itself: Its specific antigen is unknown. Base qualities are not provided; no much larger clone lies one nucleotide away.

Donors were a few dozen systemically healthy Caucasian individuals from Russia aged roughly 6 to 90 years. Each donor gave ten milliliters of peripheral blood, collected into EDTA-treated Vacutainer tubes. Ficoll-Paque density-gradient centrifugation was used to isolate PBMCs, with at least 6 million per sample. Trizol reagent was used to extract total RNA from the PBMCs, yielding at least 6 micrograms per sample. For every donor, flow cytometry on a PBMC aliquot measured the percentage of naive CD45RAhigh/CD27high T cells. Libraries came from 5' RACE. For sequencing, an Illumina HiSeq 2500 was employed. The second PCR ran for roughly 7 to 12 cycles and used a J-beta primer mix along with a sample-barcoded 5' primer. Each TCR beta cDNA molecule received a unique molecular identifier from a template-switch 5' adaptor carrying 12 random nucleotides. Each sample yielded at least 2.5 million CDR3-containing paired-end reads. The Mint cDNA synthesis kit, primed by a TRBC-specific oligonucleotide, was used to synthesize first-strand cDNA from all RNA. Following uracil-DNA glycosylase treatment, all cDNA underwent a first 18-cycle PCR with the universal primers M1SS and BC2_uni_R. In the source study's methods: Normalization of each sample was performed by random selection of 1 million high-quality reads, each carrying a distinct molecular identifier. Instead of being binned into consensus sequences, reads that shared molecular identifiers were thrown out. MiTCR, with a Q25 quality threshold and the strictest error-elimination algorithm, was used for CDR3 identification, clonotype clustering and error correction. A nonparametric unseen species model using Euler transformation provided a lower-bound estimate of total TCR beta diversity. TCRdb's own reprocessing of the public reads used fastp at Q25 and MiXCR and kept productive beta chains. Rows with a matching CDR3 protein are joined into one entry that keeps the most common DNA and genes. TCRdb's processing, not the authors' own work, is the source of the V and J calls. Across this sample there are 850,000 to 1,300,000 distinct CDR3 sequences, with 40% to 50% seen only once. The ten top clones hold approximately 17% of the sample.

The chain couples TRBV27 to TRBJ1-4; 10 central nucleotides agree with TRBD1. The TCR originated in a woman aged 55-70 years in good health. The sequenced sample consisted of blood. CDR3 reads: CASSRRQGAGSEKLFF. The nucleotides read TGTGCCAGCAGTAGACGACAGGGGGCGGGAAGTGAAAAACTGTTTTTT.